These T cell receptor beta chains were read from a single sample in a study of beta chain features in type 1 diabetes. The protocol was immunoSEQ multiplex PCR, while the TCRdb copy is restricted to in-frame clones and leaves out a portion. The sample gives 300,000 or so clones, roughly 8% of which show up once; 0.44% is in the top ten. The sample was central memory CD4+ T cells from blood. All receptors come from a woman aged 18-29 years in good health. Each CDR3 is given with its conserved first and last residue. D genes are given only for firm matches. Clone sizes are given selectively: once, few, many, or a class where the clone is expanded.

.,14,TRBV5-1,TRBJ2-2,.,CASSLTRTTGELFF,TGCGCCAGCAGCTTGACTCGAACCACCGGGGAGCTGTTTTTT
many,16,TRBV5-4,TRBJ2-3,TRBD1,CASSLYRDRSTDTQYF,TGTGCCAGCAGCCTTTACCGGGACAGAAGCACAGATACGCAGTATTTT
few,12,TRBV10-2,TRBJ2-4,.,CASRDFQNIQYF,TGCGCCAGCCGGGACTTCCAAAACATTCAGTACTTC
.,17,TRBV4-3,TRBJ2-3,.,CASSQDIKGPSTDTQYF,TGCGCCAGCAGCCAAGATATAAAGGGACCGAGCACAGATACGCAGTATTTT
many,17,TRBV28,TRBJ2-3,.,CASNPDPGLASTDTQYF,TGTGCCAGCAATCCTGACCCGGGGTTGGCTAGCACAGATACGCAGTATTTT
.,17,TRBV28,TRBJ2-1,.,CASSPLPGRSSYNEQFF,TGTGCCAGCAGTCCCCTCCCGGGTCGGAGCTCCTACAATGAGCAGTTCTTC
.,14,TRBV27,TRBJ2-3,TRBD2,CASRTSGRGDTQYF,TGTGCCAGCAGGACTAGCGGGAGAGGAGATACGCAGTATTTT
few,12,TRBV28,TRBJ2-1,.,CASSLSRDEQFF,TGTGCCAGCAGTTTATCAAGGGATGAGCAGTTCTTC
many,12,TRBV29-1,TRBJ1-4,TRBD1,CSVWTGDEKLFF,TGCAGCGTTTGGACAGGCGATGAAAAACTGTTTTTT
few,11,TRBV18,TRBJ1-1,.,CATQGNTEAFF,TGTGCCACCCAGGGGAACACTGAAGCTTTCTTT
.,13,TRBV14,TRBJ1-2,.,CASSQAGPVGYTF,TGTGCCAGCAGCCAAGCGGGCCCTGTAGGCTACACCTTC
.,16,TRBV29-1,TRBJ1-1,TRBD1,CSVDESQGSWSTEAFF,TGCAGCGTTGATGAATCACAGGGGTCGTGGTCCACTGAAGCTTTCTTT
few,15,TRBV18,TRBJ1-5,TRBD1,CASSPKQGLSQPQHF,TGTGCCAGCTCACCGAAACAGGGGTTGAGTCAGCCCCAGCATTTT
.,12,TRBV5-6,TRBJ2-5,.,CASSLAEETQYF,TGTGCCAGCAGCTTGGCCGAAGAGACCCAGTACTTC
.,13,TRBV7-8,TRBJ2-1,.,CASSLLSNNEQFF,TGTGCCAGCAGCTTACTCTCTAACAATGAGCAGTTCTTC
.,15,TRBV4-2,TRBJ2-7,.,CASSLESASSYEQYF,TGTGCCAGCAGCCTCGAGTCGGCTAGCTCCTACGAGCAGTACTTC
few,14,TRBV4-3,TRBJ1-1,.,CASSQDLRASEAFF,TGCGCCAGCAGCCAAGATCTTAGGGCATCTGAAGCTTTCTTT
.,13,TRBV19,TRBJ2-5,TRBD1,CASSGTVWETQYF,TGTGCCAGTAGCGGGACAGTTTGGGAGACCCAGTACTTC
few,12,TRBV28,TRBJ1-2,.,CASSLSSRDNTF,TGTGCCAGCAGTTTATCCAGCCGGGACAACACCTTC
few,13,TRBV10-3,TRBJ2-5,TRBD1,CAISPGQKETQYF,TGTGCCATCAGCCCGGGACAGAAAGAGACCCAGTACTTC
.,17,TRBV18,TRBJ1-2,.,CASSPPSTGAASVGYTF,TGTGCCAGCTCACCACCGTCCACAGGAGCCGCCTCTGTCGGCTACACCTTC
.,21,TRBV19,TRBJ2-1,TRBD2,CASSRVGLGTSWESSYNEQFF,TGTGCCAGTAGTAGAGTGGGTTTGGGGACTAGCTGGGAAAGCTCCTACAATGAGCAGTTCTTC